This T cell receptor beta chain came from a study of shared clonotypes between healthy human individuals. The protocol was immunoSEQ multiplex PCR, while the TCRdb copy is restricted to in-frame clones and leaves out a portion. The sample lists hundreds of thousands of clones, approximately 79% occurring once. CDR3 size: 13 residues. Germline V gene sequence: CDR1 SGHTA, CDR2 FQGTGA. The ends were cut back, 5 bases at V and 4 bases at J, with 12 bases in the middle. Study observations and caveats: Larger estimated richness was generally recorded for naive subsets relative to memory subsets.

Details on this clone: The antigen is not known.

The receptor was derived from a woman aged 25 to 45 in good health. The sequencing input was memory CD4+ T cells sorted from blood. The sample's subset: CD45RA-negative fraction. The rearrangement links TRBV7-3 to TRBJ2-7; D gene uncertain. The CDR3 bases are TGTGCCAGCAGCCCTGCCCATGGTTACGAGCAGTACTTC. Translated, it gives CASSPAHGYEQYF.